These T cell receptor beta chains were read from a single sample in a study of vaccination effects on CD4 cells after COVID-19. Their antigens remain unidentified. The assay was immunoSEQ multiplex PCR, and TCRdb's table has in-frame clones only and misses some. The sample has 37,000 or so clones, about 70% seen once. The input for sequencing was CD4+ T cells from PBMCs cultured without peptide, taken before COVID-19 vaccination. These receptors originate from a human donor who received a COVID-19 vaccine. The CDR3 runs from the conserved cysteine through the conserved F or W. D genes are given only for firm matches. Expanded clones get a size class; other rows say once, few or many, or leave the size out.

J gene,D gene,clone size,V gene,CDR3 protein,CDR3 DNA
TRBJ2-5,NA,NA,TRBV2,CASRYLGETQYF,TGTGCCAGCAGATACCTGGGGGAGACCCAGTACTTC
TRBJ1-1,TRBD1,NA,TRBV6-1,CASSDRTGGWFRTEAFF,TGTGCCAGCAGTGACCGGACAGGGGGGTGGTTTCGGACTGAAGCTTTCTTT
TRBJ2-1,TRBD1,NA,TRBV7-2,CASSSRTGAGYEQFF,TGTGCCAGCAGCTCTAGGACAGGGGCCGGATATGAGCAGTTCTTC
TRBJ1-1,NA,NA,TRBV10-2,CASSGTGMGGPEAFF,TGCGCCAGCAGTGGTACAGGGATGGGGGGGCCTGAAGCTTTCTTT
TRBJ2-7,TRBD1,NA,TRBV18,CASSAGQGGWEQYF,TGTGCCAGCTCAGCGGGACAGGGCGGGTGGGAGCAGTACTTC
TRBJ2-1,NA,few,TRBV5-1,CASSFGLARSTSSYNEQFF,TGCGCCAGCAGCTTCGGGCTAGCGAGATCCACGAGCTCCTACAATGAGCAGTTCTTC
TRBJ2-5,NA,NA,TRBV7-3,CASSRGTQETQYF,TGTGCCAGCAGTAGGGGGACTCAAGAGACCCAGTACTTC
TRBJ2-1,NA,NA,TRBV9,CASSVAEATYNEQFF,TGTGCCAGCAGCGTAGCAGAGGCGACCTACAATGAGCAGTTCTTC
TRBJ1-1,NA,NA,TRBV19,CASSINPWRGTEAFF,TGTGCCAGTAGTATAAACCCTTGGAGGGGGACTGAAGCTTTCTTT
TRBJ1-6,TRBD1,NA,TRBV6-6,CATKGTGDNSPLHF,TGTGCCACCAAGGGGACAGGGGATAATTCACCCCTCCACTTT
TRBJ2-3,TRBD1,NA,TRBV7-2,CASSLDRGTDTQYF,TGTGCCAGCAGCTTAGACAGGGGGACAGATACGCAGTATTTT
TRBJ1-1,NA,NA,TRBV7-2,CASSLNSPLPGGRTEAFF,TGTGCCAGCAGCTTAAATTCCCCCCTGCCCGGGGGGCGGACTGAAGCTTTCTTT
TRBJ1-2,TRBD1,few,TRBV4-2,CASSLNQGASRYGYTF,TGTGCCAGCAGCCTTAACCAGGGGGCCAGTCGCTATGGCTACACCTTC
TRBJ1-1,NA,few,TRBV10-3,CAISEPRNTEAFF,TGTGCCATCAGTGAACCCCGGAACACTGAAGCTTTCTTT
TRBJ2-1,TRBD1,NA,TRBV11-2,CASSLGDRAGEQFF,TGTGCCAGCAGCTTAGGGGACAGGGCAGGGGAGCAGTTCTTC
TRBJ2-6,NA,NA,TRBV7-2,CASSLDRLDGGSGANVLTF,TGTGCCAGCAGCTTAGATCGGTTAGATGGGGGTTCTGGGGCCAACGTCCTGACTTTC
TRBJ1-5,TRBD1,NA,TRBV10-3,CAINDRASQQPQHF,TGTGCCATCAATGACAGGGCCTCCCAACAGCCCCAGCATTTT
TRBJ1-6,NA,NA,TRBV28,CASSLAYSSYNSPLHF,TGTGCCAGCAGTTTGGCCTACAGCTCCTATAATTCACCCCTCCACTTT
TRBJ1-5,NA,few,TRBV28,CASSTSWEINAYSNQPQHF,TGTGCCAGCAGTACGAGCTGGGAGATCAACGCTTATAGCAATCAGCCCCAGCATTTT
TRBJ1-5,NA,NA,TRBV30,CAWSTESNQPQHF,TGTGCCTGGAGTACCGAGAGCAATCAGCCCCAGCATTTT
TRBJ1-3,TRBD1,NA,TRBV4-2,CASSQPRPGGSSGNTIYF,TGTGCCAGCAGCCAACCCAGGCCAGGGGGGAGCTCTGGAAACACCATATATTTT
TRBJ2-7,NA,NA,TRBV9,CASSVLAKSYEQYF,TGTGCCAGCAGCGTATTAGCGAAATCCTACGAGCAGTACTTC
TRBJ2-2,NA,once,TRBV10-3,CATLKNTGELFF,TGTGCCACCTTGAAGAACACCGGGGAGCTGTTTTTT
TRBJ1-1,NA,NA,TRBV14,CASSLSLNTEAFF,TGTGCCAGCAGCCTCTCACTGAACACTGAAGCTTTCTTT
TRBJ2-3,NA,NA,TRBV24-1,CATSDPAEGATDTQYF,TGTGCCACCAGTGACCCCGCCGAAGGGGCCACAGATACGCAGTATTTT
TRBJ2-1,NA,few,TRBV2,CASQTGYSYNEQFF,TGTGCCAGCCAGACAGGCTACTCCTACAATGAGCAGTTCTTC
TRBJ2-1,TRBD2,NA,TRBV18,CASSPGAGAYNEQFF,TGTGCCAGCTCACCCGGAGCGGGGGCTTACAATGAGCAGTTCTTC
TRBJ2-1,TRBD2,NA,TRBV4-2,CASSQGGLAGGNEQFF,TGTGCCAGCAGCCAGGGGGGACTAGCGGGAGGGAATGAGCAGTTCTTC
TRBJ1-2,NA,NA,TRBV5-6,CASSLGATANYGYTF,TGTGCCAGCAGCTTGGGGGCCACAGCTAACTATGGCTACACCTTC
TRBJ1-4,NA,NA,TRBV11-2,CASRVGTHPVGVEKLFF,TGTGCCAGCAGAGTAGGGACACACCCCGTCGGCGTTGAAAAACTGTTTTTT